This T cell receptor beta chain appears in the sequencing data of a study of T cells expressing NK-cell markers. TCRdb re-called the 5' RACE reads; one entry per CDR3 protein, DNA not given. The sample table sets out about 370,000 distinct CDR3 sequences. Germline CDR1 SGHRS, CDR2 YFSETQ. This CDR3 contains 16 residues. The sequenced sample was blood T cells: a sorted CD56 or NKG2C T cell subset, CD4+ or CD8+ T cells, or bulk PBMC T cells (not recorded which). This sequence originates from a woman aged 45 to 65 in good health. The V gene is TRBV5-1, the J gene TRBJ2-7; TCRdb proposes TRBD2, but this gene call is untestable without DNA. CDR3 amino acids: CASSLQGTSGSYEQYF.